Listed below are T cell receptor beta chains from one sample, sequenced in a study of cytomegalovirus exposure and HLA in healthy donors. TCRdb's copy holds only in-frame clones and misses some; the assay was immunoSEQ multiplex PCR. The sample yields over 65,000 clones, around 72% seen once. Specimen: PBMCs. The receptors stem from a woman aged 25 to 39 in good health and CMV-seropositive. The CDR3 runs from the conserved cysteine through the conserved F or W. A D gene is named only where the DNA matches it firmly. Clone size is not always given. Where it is, it says once, few, many or a class for expanded clones.

clone size,J gene,D gene,V gene,CDR3 protein,CDR3 DNA
.,TRBJ2-7,TRBD1,TRBV19,CASSPQGARVYEQYF,TGTGCCAGTAGTCCCCAGGGGGCGCGGGTCTACGAGCAGTACTTC
once,TRBJ2-4,.,TRBV15,CATSYRSQGAIANIQYF,TGTGCCACCAGCTATAGAAGCCAGGGCGCAATCGCAAACATTCAGTACTTC
.,TRBJ2-5,TRBD2,TRBV19,CATSGVSREGLWETQYF,TGTGCCACCTCCGGTGTATCGCGGGAGGGCCTCTGGGAGACCCAGTACTTC
.,TRBJ1-2,.,TRBV5-5,CASSPLEDSNYGYTF,TGTGCCAGCAGCCCCCTGGAGGATTCTAACTATGGCTACACCTTC
.,TRBJ2-1,TRBD2,TRBV13,CASSPQGLAGGGQFF,TGTGCCAGCAGCCCCCAGGGACTAGCGGGAGGCGGGCAGTTCTTC
.,TRBJ1-5,TRBD1,TRBV28,CASSVGGTGNQPQHF,TGTGCCAGCAGCGTCGGCGGGACAGGGAATCAGCCCCAGCATTTT
.,TRBJ2-1,TRBD2,TRBV27,CASRLAGGPRGEQFF,TGTGCCAGCAGACTAGCGGGAGGGCCTCGAGGTGAGCAGTTCTTC
.,TRBJ2-1,.,TRBV28,CASSYNRVEAFGEQFF,TGTGCCAGCAGTTATAACAGGGTTGAAGCATTCGGTGAGCAGTTCTTC
.,TRBJ2-2,.,TRBV6-1,CASSWESAGELFF,TGTGCCAGCAGTTGGGAGTCCGCGGGGGAGCTGTTTTTT
once,TRBJ2-1,.,TRBV2,CASSGLNNEQFF,TGTGCCAGCAGTGGACTGAACAATGAGCAGTTCTTC
.,TRBJ2-1,.,TRBV9,CASSVLEGEVYNEQFF,TGTGCCAGCAGCGTCTTGGAGGGAGAGGTTTACAATGAGCAGTTCTTC
few,TRBJ2-7,.,TRBV5-6,CASSLDPRGEQYF,TGTGCCAGCAGCTTGGACCCCCGGGGAGAGCAGTACTTC
.,TRBJ1-2,TRBD1,TRBV5-1,CASSSLQGVEGYTF,TGCGCCAGCAGCTCCCTGCAGGGGGTCGAGGGCTACACCTTC
.,TRBJ2-5,.,TRBV6-5,CASSSATGVGETQYF,TGTGCCAGCAGCTCCGCCACCGGGGTAGGAGAGACCCAGTACTTC
.,TRBJ1-4,.,TRBV2,CASSPRAEGYEKLFF,TGTGCCAGCAGCCCGCGGGCAGAGGGATACGAAAAACTGTTTTTT
.,TRBJ1-1,.,TRBV5-6,CASSLVLDVNTEAFF,TGTGCCAGCAGCTTAGTCTTAGATGTGAACACTGAAGCTTTCTTT
.,TRBJ2-7,TRBD2,TRBV6-1,CASRPGTSGYEQYF,TGTGCCAGCAGGCCCGGGACTAGCGGCTACGAGCAGTACTTC
.,TRBJ2-7,TRBD2,TRBV28,CASSLPLTSGRDDEQYF,TGTGCCAGCAGTTTACCCCTGACTAGCGGGAGGGACGACGAGCAGTACTTC
.,TRBJ2-7,.,TRBV9,CASSSPGYEQYF,TGTGCCAGCAGCTCCCCAGGCTACGAGCAGTACTTC
.,TRBJ2-7,.,TRBV7-8,CASSLGGGEQYF,TGTGCCAGCAGCTTAGGGGGAGGCGAGCAGTACTTC
.,TRBJ2-7,TRBD1,TRBV27,CASSLRQGPEQYF,TGTGCCAGCAGTTTAAGACAGGGTCCCGAGCAGTACTTC
.,TRBJ2-5,TRBD1,TRBV11-3,CASSPLIGGQGGEETQYF,TGTGCCAGCAGCCCATTAATTGGGGGACAGGGAGGAGAAGAGACCCAGTACTTC
.,TRBJ2-1,.,TRBV29-1,CSVDPGEQFF,TGCAGCGTTGATCCGGGTGAGCAGTTCTTC
.,TRBJ2-7,.,TRBV10-3,CAIRPWGQSYEQYF,TGTGCCATCCGGCCTTGGGGACAATCCTACGAGCAGTACTTC
.,TRBJ2-1,TRBD1,TRBV11-2,CASTQYRGLGYEQFF,TGTGCCAGCACACAGTACAGGGGGTTAGGGTATGAGCAGTTCTTC
.,TRBJ2-3,.,TRBV6-1,CASSDGGGGTDTQYF,TGTGCCAGCAGTGACGGGGGAGGAGGGACAGATACGCAGTATTTT
.,TRBJ2-5,.,TRBV6-5,CASSYSSPKETQYF,TGTGCCAGCAGTTACTCGAGTCCTAAAGAGACCCAGTACTTC
few,TRBJ2-2,TRBD1,TRBV6-4,CASSEGTGDTGELFF,TGTGCCAGCAGTGAAGGGACAGGGGACACCGGGGAGCTGTTTTTT
.,TRBJ2-5,.,TRBV7-7,CASSLEGGQETQYF,TGTGCTAGCAGCTTAGAAGGGGGCCAAGAGACCCAGTACTTC
few,TRBJ2-2,.,TRBV21-1,CASSGTTSGRTGELFF,TGTGCCAGCAGCGGGACGACTAGCGGGAGAACCGGGGAGCTGTTTTTT
.,TRBJ1-1,.,TRBV5-6,CASSFGLANTEAFF,TGTGCCAGCAGCTTCGGGTTAGCGAACACTGAAGCTTTCTTT
.,TRBJ2-1,TRBD2,TRBV13,CASSSSGSEQFF,TGTGCCAGCAGCAGTAGCGGGTCTGAGCAGTTCTTC
.,TRBJ1-2,.,TRBV5-1,CASSLRGFDYGYTF,TGCGCCAGCAGCTTGCGGGGTTTCGACTATGGCTACACCTTC
.,TRBJ1-3,.,TRBV7-9,CASSDLRSGNTIYF,TGTGCCAGTAGTGATCTTCGCTCTGGAAACACCATATATTTT
.,TRBJ2-1,.,TRBV1,CTSSQAGLAGKGSNEQFF,TGCACCAGCAGCCAAGCGGGACTAGCGGGAAAAGGTTCCAATGAGCAGTTCTTC
.,TRBJ2-1,TRBD2,TRBV4-2,CASSQAGVPEQFF,TGTGCCAGCAGCCAGGCGGGAGTTCCTGAGCAGTTCTTC
.,TRBJ2-7,.,TRBV5-6,CASSLVRGSYEQYF,TGTGCCAGCAGCTTGGTGCGGGGCTCCTACGAGCAGTACTTC
.,TRBJ1-5,TRBD1,TRBV19,CASRPQGAGNQPQHF,TGTGCCAGTAGACCCCAGGGGGCGGGCAATCAGCCCCAGCATTTT
.,TRBJ2-2,TRBD2,TRBV4-3,CASSQWTSGSPSNTGELFF,TGCGCCAGCAGCCAGTGGACTAGCGGGAGCCCCTCGAACACCGGGGAGCTGTTTTTT
.,TRBJ1-3,.,TRBV5-1,CASSLSALQWSPHYPGNTIYF,TGCGCCAGCAGCTTGTCGGCCTTACAGTGGTCGCCACATTACCCTGGAAACACCATATATTTT
few,TRBJ2-3,.,TRBV11-2,CASSLERVFAGRTDTQYF,TGTGCCAGCAGCTTAGAACGAGTTTTTGCGGGGCGCACAGATACGCAGTATTTT
.,TRBJ2-2,TRBD2,TRBV6-4,CASRTSGTTGELFF,TGTGCCAGCAGGACTAGCGGGACTACCGGGGAGCTGTTTTTT
few,TRBJ2-3,.,TRBV4-3,CASSQELGVTSTDTQYF,TGCGCCAGCAGCCAAGAGCTTGGAGTTACTAGCACAGATACGCAGTATTTT
.,TRBJ2-7,.,TRBV6-5,CASSSPNKRVAYEQYF,TGTGCCAGCAGTTCCCCTAATAAGCGTGTGGCGTACGAGCAGTACTTC
few,TRBJ1-1,.,TRBV7-3,CASSPNGQSEAFF,TGTGCCAGCAGCCCCAACGGACAGTCTGAAGCTTTCTTT
.,TRBJ1-5,.,TRBV27,CASSLLGGRNQPQHF,TGTGCCAGCAGTTTACTAGGGGGAAGGAATCAGCCCCAGCATTTT
few,TRBJ2-1,TRBD1,TRBV5-1,CASSSGQGGSLRIF,TGCGCCAGCAGCTCCGGACAGGGGGGGTCTCTAAGGATCTTC
.,TRBJ1-3,.,TRBV4-3,CASSQIPYGEGNTIYF,TGCGCCAGCAGCCAAATCCCTTACGGGGAAGGAAACACCATATATTTT
.,TRBJ2-5,TRBD1,TRBV4-1,CASSQTRDRGFQETQYF,TGCGCCAGCAGCCAAACTAGGGACAGGGGGTTCCAAGAGACCCAGTACTTC
.,TRBJ1-2,.,TRBV28,CASSSWTENYGYTF,TGTGCCAGCAGTTCTTGGACAGAAAACTATGGCTACACCTTC
.,TRBJ2-1,.,TRBV4-3,CASSQDGHEQFF,TGCGCCAGCAGCCAAGATGGCCATGAGCAGTTCTTC
few,TRBJ2-3,.,TRBV25-1,CASEDTARSDTQYF,TGTGCCAGCGAGGACACCGCTCGCTCAGATACGCAGTATTTT
.,TRBJ2-3,.,TRBV10-1,CASSESRDVAQYF,TGCGCCAGCAGTGAGTCGCGGGATGTGGCGCAGTATTTT
.,TRBJ2-1,TRBD2,TRBV7-3,CASSQSGRVENEQFF,TGTGCCAGCAGCCAAAGCGGGAGGGTAGAGAATGAGCAGTTCTTC
many,TRBJ2-7,.,TRBV7-9,CASSLAQGRFYEQYF,TGTGCCAGCAGCTTAGCGCAGGGGCGGTTTTACGAGCAGTACTTC
.,TRBJ2-5,TRBD2,TRBV2,CASSEAIAGGPETQYF,TGTGCCAGCAGTGAAGCGATAGCGGGAGGGCCGGAGACCCAGTACTTC
.,TRBJ2-7,TRBD1,TRBV29-1,CSVDWDRQYGQYF,TGCAGCGTTGACTGGGACAGACAGTACGGGCAGTACTTC
.,TRBJ2-2,TRBD2,TRBV7-6,CASSSHPLSGPNTGELFF,TGTGCCAGCAGCTCCCACCCTCTTAGCGGGCCGAACACCGGGGAGCTGTTTTTT